A selection of T cell receptor beta chains follows, all from one sample in a study of vaccination and CD4 T cells after COVID-19. TCRdb redid the calling of the PCR reads with MiXCR, one entry per CDR3 protein. The table records tens of thousands of distinct CDR3 sequences, about 45% of them present only once. The antigens of these receptors remain unknown. The sequencing here drew on CD4+ T cells from blood, cultured in vitro, taken about 7 months after SARS-CoV-2 vaccination. These receptors came from a human donor who had recovered from COVID-19. CDR3s include the opening cysteine and the closing phenylalanine or tryptophan. The D gene is left open where the match is weak. Where a row states a size, it is once, few, many or the class of an expanded clone; other rows omit it.

abundance,j_gene,d_gene,v_gene,CDR3aa,CDR3nt
NA,TRBJ2-3,NA,TRBV10-3,CAISEKAGAADTQYF,TGTGCCATCAGTGAGAAGGCAGGGGCAGCAGATACGCAGTATTTT
NA,TRBJ2-1,TRBD2,TRBV7-8,CASSLVRGRTNEQFF,TGTGCCAGCAGCTTAGTGCGCGGGAGGACAAATGAGCAGTTCTTC
NA,TRBJ1-5,TRBD1,TRBV2,CASNPTGRDQPQHF,TGTGCCAGCAACCCGACAGGGCGGGATCAGCCCCAGCATTTT
once,TRBJ2-2,TRBD2,TRBV10-3,CAISESAGDTGELFF,TGTGCCATCAGTGAGTCGGCGGGGGACACCGGGGAGCTGTTTTTT
NA,TRBJ2-3,TRBD2,TRBV28,CASISGRPPYTQYF,TGTGCCAGCATTAGCGGGAGGCCCCCGTATACGCAGTATTTT
few,TRBJ2-5,TRBD2,TRBV20-1,CSARRLAGGISRETQYF,TGCAGTGCTAGAAGGCTAGCGGGAGGGATTAGCAGGGAGACCCAGTACTTC
NA,TRBJ2-3,NA,TRBV20-1,CSARQSSTDTQYF,TGCAGTGCTCGACAGTCTAGCACAGATACGCAGTATTTT
few,TRBJ2-5,TRBD2,TRBV27,CASSLGTSGKETQYF,TGTGCCAGCAGTTTAGGGACTAGCGGGAAAGAGACCCAGTACTTC
NA,TRBJ2-7,NA,TRBV24-1,CATSRGSTYEQYF,TGTGCCACCAGCAGGGGATCCACCTACGAGCAGTACTTC
NA,TRBJ2-2,NA,TRBV24-1,CATSDTSRTGELFF,TGTGCCACCAGTGACACCTCTCGGACCGGGGAGCTGTTTTTT
few,TRBJ1-3,NA,TRBV7-9,CASSQREASGNTIYF,TGTGCCAGCAGCCAAAGGGAGGCCTCTGGAAACACCATATATTTT
NA,TRBJ2-7,NA,TRBV7-2,CASSLSGEGYEQYF,TGTGCCAGCAGCTTATCAGGGGAGGGCTACGAGCAGTACTTC
NA,TRBJ2-5,TRBD2,TRBV7-9,CASSLWTSGGLLRTQYF,TGTGCCAGCAGCTTATGGACTAGCGGGGGCCTCTTGCGGACCCAGTACTTC
NA,TRBJ2-3,NA,TRBV7-2,CASSLAVTSTDTQYF,TGTGCCAGCAGCTTAGCGGTAACTAGCACAGATACGCAGTATTTT
medium-sized,TRBJ1-6,NA,TRBV15,CATSRDWSPLHF,TGTGCCACCAGCAGAGATTGGTCACCCCTCCACTTT
few,TRBJ2-2,NA,TRBV20-1,CSARGPGHTNTGELFF,TGCAGTGCTAGAGGACCGGGACACACGAACACCGGGGAGCTGTTTTTT
NA,TRBJ2-2,TRBD1,TRBV29-1,CSVGRQGAQTGELFF,TGCAGCGTAGGGAGACAGGGGGCGCAGACCGGGGAGCTGTTTTTT
NA,TRBJ1-2,NA,TRBV27,CASSLVRGYGYTF,TGTGCCAGCAGTTTAGTAAGAGGCTATGGCTACACCTTC
NA,TRBJ1-5,NA,TRBV28,CASSGPVQPQHF,TGTGCCAGCAGTGGTCCGGTTCAGCCCCAGCATTTT
NA,TRBJ1-5,TRBD1,TRBV6-1,CASRRDRPTGGNQPQHF,TGTGCCAGCAGACGGGACAGACCTACGGGGGGCAATCAGCCCCAGCATTTT
NA,TRBJ1-3,NA,TRBV19,CASSRSGAIYF,TGTGCCAGTAGTCGGTCGGGAGCCATATATTTT
few,TRBJ1-5,TRBD1,TRBV20-1,CSAKRQGQSNQPQHF,TGCAGTGCTAAAAGGCAGGGACAGTCTAATCAGCCCCAGCATTTT
NA,TRBJ1-2,TRBD1,TRBV6-1,CASSEPGQGAVYYGYTF,TGTGCCAGCAGTGAACCTGGGCAGGGGGCGGTTTACTATGGCTACACCTTC
NA,TRBJ1-6,NA,TRBV2,CASSDRSLGNSPLHF,TGTGCCAGCAGTGATAGGAGCCTCGGCAATTCACCCCTCCACTTT
NA,TRBJ1-2,NA,TRBV6-1,CASSEWAPTDYGYTF,TGTGCCAGCAGTGAATGGGCTCCGACAGACTATGGCTACACCTTC
NA,TRBJ1-5,TRBD1,TRBV19,CASRRDRGTQPQHF,TGTGCCAGTAGGCGGGACAGGGGGACTCAGCCCCAGCATTTT
few,TRBJ2-1,TRBD2,TRBV7-2,CASSSTPPGLAGNEQFF,TGTGCCAGCAGCTCCACACCTCCGGGACTAGCGGGCAATGAGCAGTTCTTC
few,TRBJ2-3,TRBD2,TRBV28,CASRGGVDTQYF,TGTGCCAGCAGGGGGGGGGTAGATACGCAGTATTTT
NA,TRBJ2-5,NA,TRBV20-1,CSAREDGSVQTQYF,TGCAGTGCTAGAGAGGACGGGTCCGTGCAGACCCAGTACTTC
few,TRBJ2-7,NA,TRBV5-4,CASSGGGSGRYEQYF,TGTGCCAGCAGCGGGGGCGGGAGTGGGCGATACGAGCAGTACTTC
NA,TRBJ2-7,NA,TRBV20-1,CSARGLSSYEQYF,TGCAGTGCTAGGGGGCTCAGCTCCTACGAGCAGTACTTC
NA,TRBJ1-1,NA,TRBV12-3/TRBV12-4,CASIDSYTEAFF,TGTGCCAGCATCGACAGTTACACTGAAGCTTTCTTT
NA,TRBJ2-5,NA,TRBV7-2,CASSQTETQYF,TGTGCCAGCAGCCAAACGGAGACCCAGTACTTC
NA,TRBJ2-3,NA,TRBV28,CASSYPGGGWPGTSVTDTQYF,TGTGCCAGCAGCTACCCTGGAGGGGGCTGGCCGGGGACGTCGGTCACAGATACGCAGTATTTT
NA,TRBJ2-3,NA,TRBV10-3,CAISEGTPRTDTQYF,TGTGCCATCAGTGAAGGGACTCCCCGCACAGATACGCAGTATTTT
few,TRBJ2-1,TRBD2,TRBV20-1,CSARDVAGGGSYNEQFF,TGCAGTGCTAGAGACGTAGCGGGAGGAGGATCCTACAATGAGCAGTTCTTC
NA,TRBJ2-7,NA,TRBV7-6,CASSLGATYEQYF,TGTGCCAGCAGCTTAGGGGCTACCTACGAGCAGTACTTC
NA,TRBJ1-1,TRBD1,TRBV5-4,CASSPQGDRPNTEAFF,TGTGCCAGCAGCCCCCAAGGGGACAGGCCGAACACTGAAGCTTTCTTT
medium-sized,TRBJ2-7,TRBD2,TRBV20-1,CSARGRFSGSAYEQYF,TGCAGTGCTAGAGGCCGATTTAGCGGGAGCGCCTACGAGCAGTACTTC
large,TRBJ2-7,NA,TRBV6-1,CASSEFPLTTRYEQYF,TGTGCCAGCAGTGAATTCCCCCTCACGACTAGATACGAGCAGTACTTC
few,TRBJ2-3,NA,TRBV7-9,CASSSQGTSSTDTQYF,TGTGCCAGCAGCTCACAAGGGACTTCTAGCACAGATACGCAGTATTTT
NA,TRBJ1-6,NA,TRBV5-4,CASSSRDAGSPLHF,TGTGCCAGCAGCTCCCGGGACGCGGGTTCACCCCTCCACTTT
once,TRBJ2-7,TRBD2,TRBV2,CASSVGLAYYEQYF,TGTGCCAGCAGTGTGGGACTAGCGTACTACGAGCAGTACTTC
few,TRBJ2-7,NA,TRBV15,CATSSGTTDYEQYF,TGTGCCACCTCGTCCGGGACAACCGACTACGAGCAGTACTTC
few,TRBJ2-3,TRBD2,TRBV6-2/TRBV6-3,CASRGSSTDTQYF,TGTGCCAGCCGCGGGAGTAGCACAGATACGCAGTATTTT